This TCR beta chain is from a study of shared clonotypes between healthy human individuals. The naive CD8 subset, CD45RO-negative cells positively selected for CCR7, excluded terminally differentiated effector memory CD45RA+ cells. On this clone itself: Its cognate antigen is unknown.

General study points: The study generally estimated greater richness for naive than memory subsets. Apart from blood, nothing was sampled; tissue repertoires likely differ.

Researchers ran the assay at a deep level. Researchers divided each subset's genomic DNA evenly across several immunoSEQ plates. This table comes from immunoSEQ multiplex PCR, and its TCRdb copy is limited to in-frame clones, with some not included. The sample contains hundreds of thousands of clones, around 96% of which appear only once. The source material was naive CD8+ T cells sorted from blood. The TCR was taken from a man younger than 45 in good health.

CDR3 coding DNA: TGTGCCAGCAGCCCCTGGGCCGGGGAGCTGTTTTTT. It is translated as CASSPWAGELFF. The chain is built from TRBV9 and TRBJ2-2; D is undetermined. The V and J ends lost 4 bases and 6 bases respectively, with 7 bases between them. The CDR3 totals 12 residues. Germline V gene sequence: CDR1 SGDLS, CDR2 YYNGEE.